Listed below are T cell receptor beta chains from one sample, sequenced in a study of blood T cell repertoires in COVID-19. Some clones are missing from TCRdb's copy, which holds only in-frame ones; the method was immunoSEQ multiplex PCR. The data contain around 160,000 clones, about four fifths of them singletons. The specimen sequenced was PBMCs or T cells enriched from blood (not recorded which). The receptor source for this set is a woman aged 55-70 years who had recovered from COVID-19. The CDR3 runs from the conserved cysteine through the conserved F or W. The D gene is left open where the match is weak. Only part of the rows carry a size: once, few, many, or a class if the clone is expanded.

D gene: -; J gene: TRBJ2-4; clone size: -; V gene: TRBV5-1; CDR3 protein: CASSLGTLAKNIQYF; CDR3 DNA: TGCGCCAGCAGCTTGGGGACTCTAGCCAAAAACATTCAGTACTTC
D gene: TRBD1; J gene: TRBJ2-4; clone size: few; V gene: TRBV30; CDR3 protein: CAWTGWGAGGAPKYF; CDR3 DNA: TGTGCCTGGACTGGCTGGGGGGCAGGGGGCGCTCCCAAGTACTTC
D gene: TRBD2; J gene: TRBJ2-7; clone size: -; V gene: TRBV5-5; CDR3 protein: CASSRLLAGGLVDEQYF; CDR3 DNA: TGTGCCAGCAGCAGATTACTAGCGGGGGGTCTGGTTGACGAGCAGTACTTC
D gene: -; J gene: TRBJ1-2; clone size: -; V gene: TRBV3-1/TRBV3-2; CDR3 protein: CASSQASASGYTF; CDR3 DNA: TGTGCCAGCAGCCAAGCCTCAGCGTCTGGCTACACCTTC
D gene: TRBD2; J gene: TRBJ2-7; clone size: -; V gene: TRBV7-2; CDR3 protein: CASSGGAGLSPYEQYF; CDR3 DNA: TGTGCCAGCAGCGGAGGGGCGGGACTAAGCCCCTACGAGCAGTACTTC
D gene: -; J gene: TRBJ1-1; clone size: -; V gene: TRBV5-1; CDR3 protein: CASSLGQSNTEAFF; CDR3 DNA: TGCGCCAGCAGCTTGGGGCAGTCGAACACTGAAGCTTTCTTT
D gene: -; J gene: TRBJ1-1; clone size: -; V gene: TRBV19; CDR3 protein: CASSALTVNTEAFF; CDR3 DNA: TGTGCCAGTAGTGCGTTGACAGTGAACACTGAAGCTTTCTTT
D gene: -; J gene: TRBJ1-2; clone size: -; V gene: TRBV5-5; CDR3 protein: CASSLYGDSNYGYTF; CDR3 DNA: TGTGCCAGCAGCTTGTACGGAGACTCTAACTATGGCTACACCTTC
D gene: -; J gene: TRBJ1-1; clone size: few; V gene: TRBV24-1; CDR3 protein: CATSHPRTENTEAFF; CDR3 DNA: TGTGCCACCAGTCACCCCCGGACAGAGAACACTGAAGCTTTCTTT
D gene: -; J gene: TRBJ2-7; clone size: -; V gene: TRBV5-8; CDR3 protein: CASSLGDIVEQYF; CDR3 DNA: TGTGCCAGCAGCTTGGGGGACATCGTCGAGCAGTACTTC
D gene: TRBD2; J gene: TRBJ2-2; clone size: -; V gene: TRBV11-2; CDR3 protein: CASSPRGSGGNTGELFF; CDR3 DNA: TGTGCCAGCAGCCCCCGGGGCAGCGGGGGGAACACCGGGGAGCTGTTTTTT
D gene: -; J gene: TRBJ2-3; clone size: -; V gene: TRBV13; CDR3 protein: CASQRASYTDTQYF; CDR3 DNA: TGTGCCAGCCAGAGGGCCTCATACACAGATACGCAGTATTTT
D gene: TRBD2; J gene: TRBJ2-2; clone size: -; V gene: TRBV2; CDR3 protein: CASSEERLAGANTGELFF; CDR3 DNA: TGTGCCAGCAGTGAGGAGAGACTAGCGGGGGCCAACACCGGGGAGCTGTTTTTT
D gene: -; J gene: TRBJ1-2; clone size: -; V gene: TRBV3-1/TRBV3-2; CDR3 protein: CASSQLTGAGYTF; CDR3 DNA: TGTGCCAGCAGCCAATTGACAGGCGCCGGCTACACCTTC
D gene: -; J gene: TRBJ1-1; clone size: few; V gene: TRBV27; CDR3 protein: CASSLNPGYTEAFF; CDR3 DNA: TGTGCCAGCAGTTTGAACCCGGGTTACACTGAAGCTTTCTTT
D gene: TRBD2; J gene: TRBJ2-1; clone size: -; V gene: TRBV4-1; CDR3 protein: CASSQVPGLAGDEQFF; CDR3 DNA: TGCGCCAGCAGCCAAGTTCCCGGGCTAGCGGGGGATGAGCAGTTCTTC
D gene: TRBD2; J gene: TRBJ2-3; clone size: -; V gene: TRBV28; CDR3 protein: CATRALSGGTDTQYF; CDR3 DNA: TGTGCCACCAGAGCCCTCAGCGGGGGCACAGATACGCAGTATTTT
D gene: -; J gene: TRBJ2-5; clone size: -; V gene: TRBV5-6; CDR3 protein: CASSSLPQETQYF; CDR3 DNA: TGTGCCAGCAGCTCCCTCCCCCAAGAGACCCAGTACTTC
D gene: -; J gene: TRBJ1-6; clone size: -; V gene: TRBV10-3; CDR3 protein: CAISGSGDYNSPLHF; CDR3 DNA: TGTGCCATCAGTGGATCGGGAGACTATAATTCACCCCTCCACTTT
D gene: TRBD1; J gene: TRBJ1-5; clone size: once; V gene: TRBV7-8; CDR3 protein: CASSLETGALSNQPQHF; CDR3 DNA: TGTGCCAGCAGCTTAGAGACAGGGGCTCTTAGCAATCAGCCCCAGCATTTT
D gene: TRBD2; J gene: TRBJ2-2; clone size: -; V gene: TRBV28; CDR3 protein: CASSSWSGDTGELFF; CDR3 DNA: TGTGCCAGCAGTTCCTGGAGCGGGGACACCGGGGAGCTGTTTTTT
D gene: -; J gene: TRBJ2-3; clone size: -; V gene: TRBV6-2/TRBV6-3; CDR3 protein: CASSYSQMGPTDTQYF; CDR3 DNA: TGTGCCAGCAGTTACTCCCAAATGGGGCCCACAGATACGCAGTATTTT
D gene: TRBD2; J gene: TRBJ2-5; clone size: -; V gene: TRBV10-3; CDR3 protein: CAIRAGRQETQYF; CDR3 DNA: TGTGCCATCCGAGCGGGGAGACAAGAGACCCAGTACTTC
D gene: -; J gene: TRBJ2-7; clone size: -; V gene: TRBV27; CDR3 protein: CASSFSVRAYEQYF; CDR3 DNA: TGTGCCAGCAGTTTTTCTGTCAGGGCGTACGAGCAGTACTTC
D gene: -; J gene: TRBJ1-1; clone size: -; V gene: TRBV19; CDR3 protein: CASTPTVPNTEAFF; CDR3 DNA: TGTGCCAGTACCCCGACAGTTCCGAACACTGAAGCTTTCTTT
D gene: -; J gene: TRBJ2-3; clone size: once; V gene: TRBV14; CDR3 protein: CASSHRQPSTDTQYF; CDR3 DNA: TGTGCCAGCAGCCATAGACAGCCTAGCACAGATACGCAGTATTTT
D gene: -; J gene: TRBJ2-2; clone size: -; V gene: TRBV13; CDR3 protein: CASSFSWNTGELFF; CDR3 DNA: TGTGCCAGCAGCTTCTCTTGGAACACCGGGGAGCTGTTTTTT
D gene: -; J gene: TRBJ1-2; clone size: -; V gene: TRBV20-1; CDR3 protein: CSASGADSYGYTF; CDR3 DNA: TGCAGTGCCAGTGGCGCAGACTCCTATGGCTACACCTTC
D gene: -; J gene: TRBJ1-1; clone size: -; V gene: TRBV5-1; CDR3 protein: CASSYTGVYEAFF; CDR3 DNA: TGCGCCAGCAGCTACACCGGGGTCTACGAAGCTTTCTTT
D gene: TRBD2; J gene: TRBJ2-3; clone size: once; V gene: TRBV11-2; CDR3 protein: CASSLVLLAGDTQYF; CDR3 DNA: TGTGCCAGCAGCTTAGTTCTGCTAGCGGGAGATACGCAGTATTTT
D gene: TRBD2; J gene: TRBJ2-5; clone size: once; V gene: TRBV10-3; CDR3 protein: CAISESAGGAQETQYF; CDR3 DNA: TGTGCCATCAGTGAGTCGGCCGGGGGGGCCCAAGAGACCCAGTACTTC
D gene: -; J gene: TRBJ1-6; clone size: -; V gene: TRBV25-1; CDR3 protein: CASSEFNSYNSPLHF; CDR3 DNA: TGTGCCAGCAGTGAATTTAACTCCTATAATTCACCCCTCCACTTT
D gene: TRBD1; J gene: TRBJ2-5; clone size: -; V gene: TRBV25-1; CDR3 protein: CASSDGQGETQYF; CDR3 DNA: TGTGCCAGCAGTGACGGACAGGGAGAGACCCAGTACTTC
D gene: -; J gene: TRBJ2-5; clone size: -; V gene: TRBV3-1/TRBV3-2; CDR3 protein: CASSQEGLQETQYF; CDR3 DNA: TGTGCCAGCAGCCAAGAAGGACTTCAAGAGACCCAGTACTTC
D gene: -; J gene: TRBJ1-6; clone size: once; V gene: TRBV27; CDR3 protein: CASSLRGGRVDSPLHF; CDR3 DNA: TGTGCCAGCAGTTTAAGGGGAGGCAGGGTGGATTCACCCCTCCACTTT
D gene: TRBD2; J gene: TRBJ2-3; clone size: -; V gene: TRBV30; CDR3 protein: CAWRSLAGGTDTQYF; CDR3 DNA: TGTGCCTGGAGGTCCCTGGCGGGGGGCACAGATACGCAGTATTTT
D gene: TRBD1; J gene: TRBJ2-1; clone size: -; V gene: TRBV10-2; CDR3 protein: CASGAGTGSYNEQFF; CDR3 DNA: TGCGCCAGCGGGGCCGGGACAGGCTCCTACAATGAGCAGTTCTTC
D gene: TRBD1; J gene: TRBJ1-3; clone size: -; V gene: TRBV19; CDR3 protein: CASSRTGGPGNTIYF; CDR3 DNA: TGTGCCAGTAGCCGAACAGGGGGCCCTGGAAACACCATATATTTT
D gene: -; J gene: TRBJ1-5; clone size: once; V gene: TRBV7-9; CDR3 protein: CASSLGAGGNQPQHF; CDR3 DNA: TGTGCCAGCAGCTTAGGGGCGGGGGGCAATCAGCCCCAGCATTTT
D gene: -; J gene: TRBJ2-7; clone size: -; V gene: TRBV9; CDR3 protein: CASSGTIRSEQYF; CDR3 DNA: TGTGCCAGCAGCGGAACCATTCGGTCCGAGCAGTACTTC
D gene: -; J gene: TRBJ2-1; clone size: once; V gene: TRBV27; CDR3 protein: CASRTGGPDNEQFF; CDR3 DNA: TGTGCCAGCAGGACCGGGGGGCCCGACAATGAGCAGTTCTTC
D gene: -; J gene: TRBJ1-2; clone size: -; V gene: TRBV19; CDR3 protein: CASSTAGPGEYGYTF; CDR3 DNA: TGTGCCAGTAGCACCGCGGGTCCAGGGGAATATGGCTACACCTTC
D gene: -; J gene: TRBJ1-1; clone size: -; V gene: TRBV19; CDR3 protein: CASSLWGRGGKNTEAFF; CDR3 DNA: TGTGCCAGTAGCCTATGGGGGCGAGGAGGCAAGAACACTGAAGCTTTCTTT
D gene: -; J gene: TRBJ1-6; clone size: -; V gene: TRBV10-3; CDR3 protein: CAISPSLASNSPLHF; CDR3 DNA: TGTGCCATCAGTCCCAGCCTCGCTAGTAATTCACCCCTCCACTTT
D gene: -; J gene: TRBJ1-1; clone size: -; V gene: TRBV2; CDR3 protein: CASTQGSNTEAFF; CDR3 DNA: TGTGCCAGCACTCAGGGGTCGAACACTGAAGCTTTCTTT
D gene: -; J gene: TRBJ1-1; clone size: -; V gene: TRBV11-2; CDR3 protein: CASSLEQRLGDGAFF; CDR3 DNA: TGTGCCAGCAGCTTAGAACAGCGACTCGGGGATGGAGCTTTCTTT
D gene: TRBD1; J gene: TRBJ1-2; clone size: -; V gene: TRBV6-1; CDR3 protein: CASSGGTGGHLYGYTF; CDR3 DNA: TGTGCCAGCAGTGGGGGGACAGGGGGTCACCTCTATGGCTACACCTTC
D gene: TRBD1; J gene: TRBJ1-1; clone size: once; V gene: TRBV4-1; CDR3 protein: CASSQTGIDTEAFF; CDR3 DNA: TGCGCCAGCAGCCAGACAGGGATCGACACTGAAGCTTTCTTT
D gene: -; J gene: TRBJ2-7; clone size: -; V gene: TRBV24-1; CDR3 protein: CATSADSSYEQYF; CDR3 DNA: TGTGCCACCAGTGCGGACAGCTCCTACGAGCAGTACTTC
D gene: -; J gene: TRBJ2-7; clone size: -; V gene: TRBV18; CDR3 protein: CASSPGRGYEQYF; CDR3 DNA: TGTGCCAGCTCACCTGGCAGGGGCTACGAGCAGTACTTC
D gene: TRBD1; J gene: TRBJ1-1; clone size: few; V gene: TRBV29-1; CDR3 protein: CSVRTGLVTEAFF; CDR3 DNA: TGCAGCGTTAGGACAGGGTTGGTCACTGAAGCTTTCTTT
D gene: -; J gene: TRBJ1-1; clone size: few; V gene: TRBV18; CDR3 protein: CASSAGNTEAFF; CDR3 DNA: TGTGCCAGCTCGGCAGGCAACACTGAAGCTTTCTTT
D gene: -; J gene: TRBJ2-3; clone size: -; V gene: TRBV12-3/TRBV12-4; CDR3 protein: CASSMTSTDTQYF; CDR3 DNA: TGTGCCAGCAGTATGACTAGCACAGATACGCAGTATTTT